This T cell receptor (beta chain) was obtained from a study of blood T cell repertoires in COVID-19. Overall study: Whether acute or convalescent, the COVID-19 samples came from the United States, Italy and Spain.

Authors' analysis steps: Nucleated cell counts were estimated from reference gene primer amplification. Here immunoSEQ multiplex PCR was the method, and the copy in TCRdb shows in-frame clones only, minus some. V and J calls plus clone size are reproduced from that table; the DNA served to infer D and trimming. The sample has 95,000 to 110,000 clones; roughly 87% are singletons. This receptor was obtained from a woman at least 80 years old in a cohort sampled during active COVID-19. Sequencing used peripheral blood.

In DNA form, the CDR3 reads TGTGCCAGCAGTGAAGGCGGGGGGGCCGGTTTCTTTACAGATACGCAGTATTTT. This codes for CASSEGGGAGFFTDTQYF. The chain has TRBV6-1 and TRBJ2-3, with 9 nucleotides matching TRBD2. Germline values: CDR1 MNHNS, CDR2 SASEGT. This CDR3 has 18 amino acids. With V trimmed by 1 base and J by 3 bases, 11 bases remained unmatched.